Sequencing of this T cell receptor beta chain was carried out in a study of CD8 T cells in Susac syndrome. Study-level points and caveats: The study's TCR sequencing and HLA analysis drew on a certain number of individuals. That number was acknowledged as relatively small.

With random hexamers, 0.5 to 1 ug RNA was reverse transcribed. TCRdb re-derived calls from the immunoSEQ multiplex PCR reads in MiXCR, one entry per CDR3 protein. The sample yields about 94,000 distinct CDR3 sequences, around 94% seen once. Details on this clonotype: Its antigen is currently unknown.

Trimming took off 3 bases at V and 7 bases at J, with 15 bases between the two ends. The CDR3 consists of 14 residues. Germline CDR1 is LNHNV and CDR2 is YYDKDF (reference sequence). Sequencing targeted TCR beta in T cells from blood (CD8+ and CD4+). The recently defined diagnostic criteria for definite or probable disease were met by the Susac syndrome patients. This receptor was identified in a human donor with Susac syndrome. Sample: CD4+ T cells from PBMCs. The genes are TRBV15 and TRBJ1-1; no firm D call. The CDR3 coding sequence is TGTGCCACCAGCAGGGATAGGACCCCGAGTGAAGCTTTCTTT. Its translation is CATSRDRTPSEAFF.